Shown below are 31 T cell receptor beta chains from a single sample sequenced in a study of T-cell reconstitution after alpha-beta-depleted transplantation in children (TCRdb year 2016). The treatment or condition label, read with the paper, signifies: allogeneic hematopoietic cell transplantation with graft depleted of TCRalphabeta T cells and CD19 B cells. To prepare the library, PCR was applied. Sequencing took place on an Illumina HiSeq 2500. To normalize quantification of the TCRbeta repertoire, the TCR libraries were built with molecular barcoding that relied on unique molecular identifiers. The public sequencing data were trimmed at Q25 with fastp and processed into clonotypes with MiXCR by TCRdb, which kept only in-frame beta chains. Entries are consolidated by CDR3 protein sequence, retaining the most common genes and DNA. Here the sample has 250,000 to 400,000 distinct CDR3 sequences; roughly 25% occur a single time. Of the sample, about a tenth falls within the top ten clones.

Sequencing used PBMCs, mostly from graft donor cells, obtained 180 days after TCRalphabeta/CD19-depleted stem cell transplant. These receptors were taken from a male patient between 5 and 17 years old who had a stem cell transplant for acute lymphoblastic leukemia, so the T cells may come from the graft donor.

The chain combines TRBV7-9 with TRBJ2-1; 10 bases map to TRBD2. V lost 3 bases and J lost 4; bases outside the gene matches: 3. Germline V gives CDR1 SEHNR, CDR2 FQNEAQ (reference sequence). This CDR3 contains 15 residues. The CDR3 DNA follows: TGTGCCAGCAGCTTCCTAGCGGGGGCTTACAATGAGCAGTTCTTC. Protein: CASSFLAGAYNEQFF.

J is TRBJ2-7 and V is TRBV7-6; 10 bases are shared with TRBD1. The CDR3 consists of 17 residues. Germline lookup yields CDR1 SGHVS and CDR2 FNYEAQ. The V segment lost 5 bases and the J segment 4 bases; nucleotides outside the gene matches: 14. CDR3 nucleotides: TGTGCCAGCAGCCCCCCGGACCCCGGACAGGGGGTGTACGAGCAGTACTTC. Translation: CASSPPDPGQGVYEQYF.

The rearrangement joins TRBV29-1 to TRBJ2-1; 8 bases are shared with TRBD2. Unmatched junction bases numbered 3, after V lost 5 bases and J lost 3 bases. Germline CDR1 SQVTM, CDR2 ANQGSEA. The CDR3 runs 13 residues. The CDR3 DNA sequence: TGCAGCGTTAGCGGGAGTAACTACAATGAGCAGTTCTTC. This codes for CSVSGSNYNEQFF.

There are many counts of this clonotype. This chain links TRBV20-1 with TRBJ2-7, with 11 nucleotides matching TRBD2. Germline V CDR1 and CDR2: DFQATT, SNEGSKA (reference sequence). The CDR3 loop spans 14 amino acids. After removal of 4 bases from V and 4 bases from J, the junction contained 6 bases not matched to a gene. The CDR3 DNA sequence: TGCAGTGCTACCACCGGGACTAGCGGATACGAGCAGTACTTC. This translates into CSATTGTSGYEQYF.

This chain links TRBV18 with TRBJ2-4; unclear D gene. Trimming cost V 2 bases and J 10 bases, with 9 bases left between them. The CDR3 consists of 12 residues. Per germline, CDR1 KGHSH and CDR2 LQKENI. Written as DNA, the CDR3 is TGTGCCAGCTCACCAGGGAAGGGAATTCAGTACTTC. Encoded protein: CASSPGKGIQYF.

The V gene is TRBV10-1, the J gene TRBJ2-7; 13 bases match TRBD2. This CDR3 region has 16 residues. Germline CDR1 and CDR2: WNHNN and SYGVQD (reference sequence). V shed 2 bases and J 1 base; nucleotides not matched to a gene: 2. The CDR3 here is CASSEGTSGASYEQYF. The CDR3 DNA reads as TGCGCCAGCAGTGAGGGGACTAGCGGGGCATCCTACGAGCAGTACTTC.

This clonotype has only a few counts. This chain links TRBV4-2 with TRBJ2-1; D perhaps matches TRBD1 (5 bases). This CDR3 spans 14 amino acids. Trimming removed 1 base from V and 10 bases from J, with 14 bases in between. CDR1 and CDR2 from the germline V gene are LGHNA and YNFKEQ. The chain's CDR3 is CASSQGGPDVEQFF. The DNA of the CDR3 is TGTGCCAGCAGCCAAGGGGGCCCCGACGTGGAGCAGTTCTTC.

This chain joins TRBV12-3 or TRBV12-4 and TRBJ2-1; maybe TRBD1 (5 bases). CDR3 size: 15 residues. V lost 3 bases and J 6 bases, leaving 15 bases between the germline ends. DNA for the CDR3: TGTGCCAGCAGTTTTCAAGGGGCAGTCTTCAATGAGCAGTTCTTC. As protein: CASSFQGAVFNEQFF.

V gene TRBV7-8 combines with J gene TRBJ2-1; 14 bases fit TRBD2. Germline CDR1 and CDR2: SGHVS and FQNEAQ. The J segment lost 3 bases and the V segment lost 5 bases, leaving 6 bases of the junction unmatched. This CDR3 is built from 17 residues. The CDR3 nucleotides read TGTGCCAGCAGCCCGGGACTAGCGGGAGATTACTACAATGAGCAGTTCTTC. As protein: CASSPGLAGDYYNEQFF.

This clonotype has a handful of counts. This sequence joins TRBV7-6 and TRBJ2-7; D possibly corresponds to TRBD1 (6 bases). Looked up from germline, CDR1 is SGHVS and CDR2 is FNYEAQ. CDR3 length equals 15 residues. Between the trimmed V and J ends, which lost 5 bases and 2 bases, there was a span of 16 bases. CDR3 sequence (DNA): TGTGCCAGCAGCGCCACAGGGTGGGGGACCTACGAGCAGTACTTC. Its protein is CASSATGWGTYEQYF.

This clonotype was recorded a few times. The chain recombines TRBV10-3 with TRBJ2-7; TRBD2 is a possible D gene (5 bases). Between the trimmed V and J ends, which lost 3 bases and 0 bases, there was a span of 12 bases. In germline, CDR1 is ENHRY, CDR2 SYGVKD. The CDR3 contains 15 residues. Here the CDR3 reads CAISEGGPTSYEQYF. CDR3 nucleotide sequence: TGTGCCATCAGTGAAGGCGGGCCGACCTCCTACGAGCAGTACTTC.

This clonotype occurred a few times. V is TRBV10-3 and J is TRBJ2-7; 9 nucleotides agree with TRBD2. The length of the CDR3 is 14 residues. After removal of 8 bases from V and 2 bases from J, the junction contained 7 bases not matched to a gene. Germline V CDR1 and CDR2: ENHRY, SYGVKD. CDR3 protein: CAIARAGGTYEQYF. The CDR3 DNA is TGTGCCATCGCTCGTGCGGGAGGGACCTACGAGCAGTACTTC.

In this sample, this clonotype turned up a few times. The genes are TRBV5-1 and TRBJ2-4, with TRBD2 matching 9 bases. From germline, CDR1 is SGHRS and CDR2 YFSETQ. The J segment lost 4 bases and the V segment lost 10 bases, leaving 15 bases of the junction unmatched. The CDR3 is made up of 16 amino acids. The CDR3 region is CASTHAGSGGKNIQYF. CDR3 bases: TGCGCCTCCACCCACGCCGGGAGCGGGGGGAAAAACATTCAGTACTTC.

This clonotype was seen a handful of times. V usage is TRBV7-9 and J usage is TRBJ2-4; D ambiguous. Deletions cut 11 bases from V and 1 base from J, with 15 bases between. The CDR3 is 14 residues long. Germline V gene data show CDR1 as SEHNR and CDR2 as FQNEAQ (reference sequence). The CDR3 bases are TGTGCCGGGCCCTTGGGTTTGGCCAAAAACATTCAGTACTTC. Its translation: CAGPLGLAKNIQYF.

The rearrangement uses TRBV7-6 and TRBJ2-7; D uncertain. Germline assignment: CDR1 SGHVS and CDR2 FNYEAQ. CDR3 length: 13 amino acids. Trimming pared 6 bases from V and 0 bases from J, leaving 9 bases between. This CDR3 is CASSGAGSYEQYF. CDR3 in DNA: TGTGCCAGCAGTGGAGCCGGCTCCTACGAGCAGTACTTC.

This clonotype came up many times. CDR3 in DNA: TGTGCCAGCAGTTCCTACGGATCCACAGATACGCAGTATTTT. Translation: CASSSYGSTDTQYF. The rearrangement uses TRBV12-3 or TRBV12-4 and TRBJ2-3; D unresolved. CDR3 length equals 14 residues. V gave up 4 bases and J gave up 2 bases, with 10 bases separating them.

The chain joins TRBV19 to TRBJ1-5, with D hard to call. The germline V gene encodes CDR1 LNHDA and CDR2 SQIVND (reference sequence). Trimming left V 5 bases short and J 7 bases short, with 18 bases between. CDR3 length: 15 amino acids. CDR3 nucleotides: TGTGCCAGTAGTGCCCTTTCATTGAGTGGACAGCCCCAGCATTTT. It translates to CASSALSLSGQPQHF. Full variable domain (outside the CDR3, taken from reference TRBV19 and TRBJ1-5): DGGITQSPKYLFRKEGQNVTLSCEQNLNHDAMYWYRQDPGQGLRLIYYSQIVNDFQKGDIAEGYSVSREKKESFPLTVTSAQKNPTAFYLCASSALSLSGQPQHFGDGTRLSIL.

For this clonotype: At one end the junction does not follow the germline gene, possibly because of a read error. The chain is built from TRBV12-3 or TRBV12-4 and TRBJ2-7; 8 positions match TRBD1. The CDR3 loop spans 15 amino acids. CDR3 sequence: CASSPTPQGAYEQYF. CDR3 sequence (DNA): TGTGCCAGCAGTCCAACCCCGCAGGGGGCCTATGAGCAGTACTTC.

A few counts support this clonotype. This chain connects TRBV5-1 to TRBJ2-1; D gene uncertain. This CDR3 has 13 amino acids. In germline, CDR1 is SGHRS, CDR2 YFSETQ. V gave up 4 bases and J gave up 5 bases, with 10 bases separating them. This CDR3 is CASSLTGDNEQFF. CDR3 in DNA: TGCGCCAGCAGCCTTACTGGGGACAATGAGCAGTTCTTC.

This chain links TRBV10-1 with TRBJ2-2; tentatively, D is TRBD2 (5 bases). The CDR3 totals 17 residues. Looked up from germline, CDR1 is WNHNN and CDR2 is SYGVQD (reference sequence). Trimming stripped 8 bases from V and 2 bases from J, with 21 bases between. The CDR3 protein is CASSGGWGKRNTGELFF. CDR3 coding DNA: TGCGCCAGCTCTGGAGGCTGGGGAAAGCGAAACACCGGGGAGCTGTTTTTT.

The chain uses TRBV19 and TRBJ1-4; D perhaps matches TRBD1 (5 bases). This CDR3 is 14 amino acids long. V lost 7 bases, J lost 8 bases, and 17 bases lay in between. Germline lookup yields CDR1 LNHDA and CDR2 SQIVND (reference sequence). CDR3 region: CASTMRGAEEKLFF. The DNA of the CDR3 is TGTGCCAGTACCATGAGGGGTGCGGAGGAAAAACTGTTTTTT.

V gene TRBV10-2 combines with J gene TRBJ2-2; no clear D. Germline CDR1 and CDR2: WSHSY and SAAADI. This CDR3 region has 12 residues. V shed 8 bases and J shed 1 base, with 5 bases lying between them. The CDR3 here is CASARNTGELFF. The CDR3 DNA reads TGCGCCAGCGCCAGGAACACCGGGGAGCTGTTTTTT.

The chain carries TRBV5-1 and TRBJ2-1; TRBD2 aligns across 10 bases. Unmatched junction bases numbered 15, after V lost 0 bases and J lost 0 bases. Germline values: CDR1 SGHRS, CDR2 YFSETQ. This CDR3 contains 21 residues. This CDR3 is CASSLGRRGLAPQSSYNEQFF. The CDR3 nucleotides are TGCGCCAGCAGCTTGGGCCGAAGGGGACTAGCGCCCCAGAGCTCCTACAATGAGCAGTTCTTC.

This clonotype came up a few times. J is TRBJ2-1 and V is TRBV12-3 or TRBV12-4, with D perhaps TRBD1 or TRBD2 (6 bases each). The V and J ends lost 4 bases and 5 bases respectively, with 12 bases between them. CDR3 length: 14 residues. The DNA for the CDR3 is TGTGCCAGCAGTTCAGGGGACTGGAACAATGAGCAGTTCTTC. Translation gives CASSSGDWNNEQFF.

This clonotype was seen only a few times. The chain uses TRBV28 and TRBJ1-1; 9 bases align to TRBD1. The V segment lost 6 bases and the J segment 7 bases; nucleotides outside the gene matches: 12. There are 15 residues in the CDR3. In germline, CDR1 is MDHEN, CDR2 SYDVKM. CDR3 region: CASRLPTGGHLEAFF. CDR3 coding DNA: TGTGCCAGCAGACTCCCCACAGGGGGCCACCTTGAAGCTTTCTTT.

This clonotype showed up just a few times. This chain joins TRBV5-1 and TRBJ2-2, with TRBD1 identical over 7 bases. In germline, CDR1 is SGHRS, CDR2 YFSETQ. Trimming cost V 3 bases and J 8 bases; bases outside gene matches: 4. This CDR3 spans 13 amino acids. The DNA of the CDR3 is TGCGCCAGCAGCTGGGGGACAGAAGGGGAGCTGTTTTTT. Residues: CASSWGTEGELFF.

The sample holds a few counts of this clonotype. The chain recombines TRBV11-2 with TRBJ2-1; perhaps D is TRBD1 or TRBD2 (5 bases each). Looked up from germline, CDR1 is SGHAT and CDR2 is FQNNGV. The CDR3 runs 14 residues. The V end was cut by 0 bases, the J end by 4 bases, with 7 bases between. DNA of the CDR3: TGTGCCAGCAGCTTAGAGGGACGGTACAATGAGCAGTTCTTC. This translates into CASSLEGRYNEQFF. The entire variable domain, with the rest obtained from reference TRBV11-2 and TRBJ2-1, is as follows: EAGVAQSPRYKIIEKRQSVAFWCNPISGHATLYWYQQILGQGPKLLIQFQNNGVVDDSQLPKDRFSAERLKGVDSTLKIQPAKLEDSAVYLCASSLEGRYNEQFFGPGTRLTVL.

The chain couples TRBV5-1 to TRBJ2-3; 8 bases agree with TRBD2. The CDR3 is made up of 14 amino acids. V was pared by 0 bases and J by 8 bases, with 5 bases of the junction left unmatched. Germline assignment: CDR1 SGHRS and CDR2 YFSETQ. CDR3 sequence reads: CASSLEAGVGTQYF. For the CDR3, the DNA is TGCGCCAGCAGCTTGGAAGCGGGAGTTGGTACGCAGTATTTT. The full variable domain, with the rest looked up from reference TRBV5-1 and TRBJ2-3, is KAGVTQTPRYLIKTRGQQVTLSCSPISGHRSVSWYQQTPGQGLQFLFEYFSETQRNKGNFPGRFSGRQFSNSRSEMNVSTLELGDSALYLCASSLEAGVGTQYFGPGTRLTVL.

This clonotype was detected a few times. This sequence joins TRBV29-1 and TRBJ2-7; 7 bases match TRBD1. The CDR3 has 13 amino acids. CDR1 is SQVTM, CDR2 ANQGSEA, per germline. V gave up 3 bases and J gave up 1 base; unmatched junction bases: 3. CDR3 coding DNA: TGCAGCGTTGAGGACAGGCGTTCCTACGAGCAGTACTTC. Translation gives CSVEDRRSYEQYF.

The chain recombines TRBV24-1 with TRBJ2-2; D call uncertain. Germline values: CDR1 KGHDR, CDR2 SFDVKD. CDR3 length: 16 amino acids. Trimming removed 2 bases at V and 5 bases at J, with 14 bases between. The CDR3 spells CATSDSRISRTGELFF. The CDR3 bases are TGTGCCACCAGTGATTCACGGATCTCGAGGACCGGGGAGCTGTTTTTT.

This clonotype showed up many times. The V gene is TRBV5-1, the J gene TRBJ2-1; D gene ambiguous. CDR1 and CDR2 (germline): SGHRS, YFSETQ. Trimming removed 4 bases from V and 2 bases from J, with 7 bases in between. The length of the CDR3 is 13 residues. CDR3 DNA: TGCGCCAGCAGCCTAGGAACCTACAATGAGCAGTTCTTC. This sequence encodes CASSLGTYNEQFF.